The clone carrying this TCR beta chain showed up just a few times. Its antigen is not identified. This entry comes from a study of T cells in Graves' hyperthyroidism and ophthalmopathy. Broader study findings: The model predicted ophthalmopathy a median 6.5 months before onset.

RNA transcripts were the template for amplifying TCR beta CDR3 regions. First-round RT-PCR with HTBI primers amplified the TCR CDR3 region. TCRdb re-called the multiplex PCR reads through MiXCR, storing one row per CDR3 protein. The data contain 660,000 or so distinct CDR3 sequences, just under 45% of them singletons. Germline values: CDR1 GTSNPN, CDR2 SVGIG (reference sequence). This CDR3 has 14 amino acids. The V and J ends lost 5 bases and 5 bases, in that order; junction bases with no gene match: 11. Sequenced input: peripheral blood or thyroid tissue (not recorded which). The genes are TRBV30 and TRBJ1-2; 7 bases match TRBD1. This sequence originates from an adult man with Graves' disease, either hyperthyroidism or ophthalmopathy (not recorded which). The CDR3 here is CAWFRGRGNYGYTF. Written as DNA, the CDR3 is TGTGCCTGGTTCCGGGGCAGGGGGAATTATGGCTACACCTTC.